The 19 T cell receptor beta chains in this list originate from one sample, sequenced in a study of human T cells and chemical hapten exposure. The time point is: pre-sensitization, week 0. Noted treatment: therapeutic diphenylcyclopropenone sensitization with weekly scalp DPC. TCRdb re-called the RACE reads with MiXCR, one entry per CDR3 protein. The sample lists approximately 370,000 distinct CDR3 sequences, approximately 5% occurring once. The material was whole blood, obtained in connection with sensitization to the hapten diphenylcyclopropenone (DPC). The receptors originated from a woman aged 18-29 years with alopecia areata. Some clones in this sample may be carry-over from other donors' samples.

The rearrangement uses TRBV7-8 and TRBJ2-1; no definite D call. CDR1 and CDR2 from the germline V gene are SGHVS and FQNEAQ. Trimming cost V 1 base and J 0 bases, with 16 bases left between them. The CDR3 is made up of 18 amino acids. CDR3 in amino acids: CASSLVGYSESSYNEQFF. The CDR3 DNA follows: TGTGCCAGCAGCTTAGTGGGCTACAGTGAGAGCTCCTACAATGAGCAGTTCTTC.

This clonotype was found many times. J is TRBJ2-7 and V is TRBV19; 9 bases align to TRBD2. V lost 3 bases to trimming and J lost 3 bases; unmatched junction nucleotides: 6. The CDR3 runs to 15 residues. Germline CDR1 reads LNHDA; CDR2 reads SQIVND (reference sequence). CDR3 DNA: TGTGCCAGTAGTATCTCAAGCGGGGGGCACTACGAGCAGTACTTC. Its translation is CASSISSGGHYEQYF.

This clonotype has ten or more counts. The V gene is TRBV7-3, the J gene TRBJ1-5, with 7 bases lining up with TRBD1. CDR1 and CDR2 from the germline V gene are SGHTA and FQGTGA. J lost 9 bases, V lost 6 bases, and 11 bases had no gene match. The CDR3 covers 14 residues. The CDR3 loop reads CASSYVDRLRPQHF. The CDR3 DNA follows: TGTGCCAGCAGTTATGTGGACAGGCTACGGCCCCAGCATTTT.

This clonotype appeared a few times. The chain uses TRBV7-2 and TRBJ2-5; no firm D call. The germline V gene encodes CDR1 SGHTA and CDR2 FQGNSA. V was cut by 2 bases and J by 1 base, with 11 bases left in between. This CDR3 has 15 amino acids. CDR3 nucleotide sequence: TGTGCCAGCAGCTTATTAGCAGTGGGCCAAGAGACCCAGTACTTC. Its protein is CASSLLAVGQETQYF.

CDR3 sequence reads: CASSPPRQGTDTQYF. The CDR3 DNA reads TGTGCCAGCAGCCCTCCTCGACAGGGTACAGATACGCAGTATTTT. V and J are TRBV7-9 and TRBJ2-3, with 7 bases matching TRBD1. Unmatched junction bases numbered 8, after V lost 5 bases and J lost 3 bases. Germline V lookup: CDR1 SEHNR, CDR2 FQNEAQ (reference sequence). CDR3 length: 15 amino acids. The full variable domain, completed using reference TRBV7-9 and TRBJ2-3, is DTGVSQNPRHKITKRGQNVTFRCDPISEHNRLYWYRQTLGQGPEFLTYFQNEAQLEKSRLLSDRFSAERPKGSFSTLEIQRTEQGDSAMYLCASSPPRQGTDTQYFGPGTRLTVL.

V is TRBV9 and J is TRBJ1-4; the D is unclear. The CDR3 spans 15 residues. The germline V gene encodes CDR1 SGDLS and CDR2 YYNGEE. Trimming took off 4 bases at V and 3 bases at J, with 13 bases between the two ends. The CDR3 protein is CASSPQGLANEKLFF. CDR3 bases: TGTGCCAGCAGCCCCCAAGGGTTAGCTAATGAAAAACTGTTTTTT. The full variable domain, rest sourced from reference TRBV9 and TRBJ1-4, is DSGVTQTPKHLITATGQRVTLRCSPRSGDLSVYWYQQSLDQGLQFLIQYYNGEERAKGNILERFSAQQFPDLHSELNLSSLELGDSALYFCASSPQGLANEKLFFGSGTQLSVL.

This clonotype was recorded many times. This chain joins TRBV27 and TRBJ2-3; the D gene is possibly TRBD2 (5 bases). The germline gives CDR1 MNHEY, CDR2 SMNVEV (reference sequence). The CDR3 is made up of 15 amino acids. V lost 8 bases and J 0 bases, leaving 15 bases between the germline ends. The CDR3 nucleotides are TGTGCCAGCGGTGGCCAGGACTCTAGCACAGATACGCAGTATTTT. Translation gives CASGGQDSSTDTQYF.

This clonotype came up many times. V is TRBV28 and J is TRBJ2-1, with TRBD1 matching 9 bases. The CDR3 sequence is 15 residues long. After removal of 6 bases from V and 2 bases from J, the junction contained 5 bases not matched to a gene. Germline V gene data show CDR1 as MDHEN and CDR2 as SYDVKM. The CDR3 reads CASRINRGPYNEQFF. In DNA, the CDR3 is TGTGCCAGCAGAATTAACAGGGGGCCCTACAATGAGCAGTTCTTC.

This clonotype came up a few times. The CDR3 bases are TGTGCCACCAGCAGAGGAGCTGGCGGGGGGGCTAGCACAGATACGCAGTATTTT. Protein product: CATSRGAGGGASTDTQYF. The rearrangement uses TRBV15 and TRBJ2-3; TRBD2 agrees at 9 bases. The V segment lost 1 base and the J segment 0 bases; nucleotides outside the gene matches: 8. Germline CDR1 is LNHNV and CDR2 is YYDKDF (reference sequence). The CDR3 is 18 amino acids.

This clonotype has more than one count but fewer than ten. This rearrangement joins TRBV5-4 to TRBJ1-2; TRBD1 might be the D (6 bases). Germline V CDR1 and CDR2: SGHNT, YYREEE (reference sequence). This CDR3 is 15 amino acids long. Trimming took 2 bases from V and 4 from J, leaving 15 bases between them. CDR3 nucleotides: TGTGCCAGCAGCTTTACCACAGGGATATTCTATGGCTACACCTTC. Amino acid sequence: CASSFTTGIFYGYTF.

Of note for this clonotype: Given a much more abundant clone one base away, this may be a read error. The chain employs TRBV29-1 and TRBJ2-7; TRBD2 might be the D (5 bases). The CDR3 covers 13 residues. The germline gives CDR1 SQVTM, CDR2 ANQGSEA. The CDR3 DNA follows: TGCTGCGTTGCGCCCGGGGTCGACTACGAGCAGTACTTC. It encodes CCVAPGVDYEQYF.

In its sample, this clonotype was seen a few times. This chain connects TRBV5-1 to TRBJ1-1, with a weak D call TRBD1 (5 bases). CDR1 is SGHRS and CDR2 is YFSETQ in the germline V gene. The ends were cut back, 1 base at V and 1 base at J, with 11 bases in the middle. The CDR3 contains 15 residues. DNA for the CDR3: TGCGCCAGCAGCTTGCAGGCGGGGGAGAACACTGAAGCTTTCTTT. It encodes CASSLQAGENTEAFF.

This clonotype was counted ten times or more. V is TRBV7-8 and J is TRBJ2-1; D is possibly TRBD2 (6 bases). This CDR3 region has 14 residues. V was pared by 2 bases and J by 9 bases, with 14 bases between. Germline lookup yields CDR1 SGHVS and CDR2 FQNEAQ. The CDR3 sequence: CASSLNRDLGEQFF. The DNA for the CDR3 is TGTGCCAGCAGCTTAAACCGGGACTTGGGTGAGCAGTTCTTC.

This clonotype appeared a few times. Since a much larger clone is just one base distant, this may be a read error. The chain recombines TRBV5-1 with TRBJ1-5, with D perhaps TRBD1 (5 bases). The V and J ends lost 0 bases and 3 bases respectively, with 7 bases between them. Germline lookup yields CDR1 SGHRS and CDR2 YFSETQ. There are 14 residues in the CDR3. The CDR3 region is CASSLEGDNQPQHF. CDR3 in DNA: TGCGCCAGCAGCTTGGAAGGGGACAATCAGCCCCAGCATTTT.

This CDR3 reads CSARVAGRDTQYF. The CDR3, as DNA: TGCAGTGCTAGAGTGGCAGGCCGAGATACGCAGTATTTT. The rearrangement links TRBV20-1 to TRBJ2-3; D call uncertain. The CDR3 extends over 13 amino acids. With 1 base removed from V and 5 bases from J, the gap between germline ends came to 10 bases. From germline, CDR1 is DFQATT and CDR2 SNEGSKA (reference sequence).

This clonotype was seen ten or more times. The chain combines TRBV27 with TRBJ2-2; no clear D. The CDR3 is 17 amino acids. Deletions cut 5 bases from V and 0 bases from J, with 16 bases between. Per the germline V gene, CDR1 is MNHEY and CDR2 is SMNVEV (reference sequence). CDR3 in amino acids: CASSTRLATSNTGELFF. The CDR3 DNA is TGTGCCAGCAGTACTCGCCTCGCCACATCGAACACCGGGGAGCTGTTTTTT.

The sample holds a few counts of this clonotype. V gene TRBV7-9 combines with J gene TRBJ2-3, with 7 bases identical to TRBD1. This CDR3 has 15 residues. J lost 2 bases, V lost 1 base, and 3 bases had no gene match. Germline loops: CDR1 SEHNR, CDR2 FQNEAQ (reference sequence). CDR3 nucleotide sequence: TGTGCCAGCAGCTTAGGGGACAGACTCACAGATACGCAGTATTTT. It codes for CASSLGDRLTDTQYF.

This clonotype appeared a few times. The chain employs TRBV15 and TRBJ2-3; D might be TRBD1 (5 bases). V gave up 5 bases and J gave up 1 base, with 16 bases separating them. CDR1 and CDR2 (germline): LNHNV, YYDKDF (reference sequence). The CDR3 extends over 16 amino acids. CDR3 in amino acids: CATSPFKGAGTDTQYF. In DNA, the CDR3 is TGTGCCACCAGCCCTTTCAAAGGGGCAGGCACAGATACGCAGTATTTT.

About this clonotype itself: Germline and junction disagree at one end, which may indicate a read error. The J gene is TRBJ1-2, the V gene TRBV12-3 or TRBV12-4; D not resolved. The CDR3 loop spans 12 amino acids. The CDR3 DNA follows: TGTGCCAGCAGTTTTTCGGAGGCCCTGATCGACTTC. Its protein is CASSFSEALIDF.